Presented here are 10 T cell receptor beta chains from one specimen sequenced in a study of blood T cells in healthy people across ages. Together with a sample-barcoded 5' primer, a J-beta primer mix was included in a second PCR lasting roughly 7 to 11 cycles. TCRdb used MiXCR to reprocess the 5' RACE reads, holding one entry per CDR3 protein. The sample contains roughly 800,000 distinct CDR3 sequences, roughly 64% of which appear only once. Sequencing used blood. These TCRs come from a man aged 30 to 39 in good health.

This clonotype was seen more than once but under ten times. V usage is TRBV7-3 and J usage is TRBJ2-1; 9 nucleotides align to TRBD2. This CDR3 is 13 amino acids long. J lost 7 bases, V lost 6 bases, and 4 bases had no gene match. Germline CDR1 is SGHTA and CDR2 is FQGTGA. CDR3 DNA: TGTGCCAGCAGGTCTAGCGGGACGAATGAGCAGTTCTTC. This gives the protein CASRSSGTNEQFF.

The chain couples TRBV20-1 to TRBJ2-4, with a tentative D call TRBD2 (5 bases). The J call may be wrong; the DNA end is better matched by TRBJ2-7. The CDR3 length is 13 residues. Per germline, CDR1 DFQATT and CDR2 SNEGSKA (reference sequence). This CDR3 is CSASSVHSYEQYF. DNA for the CDR3: TGCAGTGCTAGTAGCGTGCACTCCTACGAGCAGTACTTC.

V gene TRBV29-1 combines with J gene TRBJ2-1; 8 bases agree with TRBD2. The last part of the DNA fits TRBJ2-7 better; the J call may be wrong. CDR3 size: 14 residues. The germline V gene encodes CDR1 SQVTM and CDR2 ANQGSEA. The CDR3 region is CSASGTSAGNEQYF. The CDR3 coding sequence is TGCAGCGCTTCCGGGACTAGTGCGGGCAATGAGCAGTACTTC.

J is TRBJ1-4 and V is TRBV28, with D maybe TRBD1 (6 bases). V was clipped by 6 bases and J by 5 bases, with 13 bases between them. Per germline, CDR1 MDHEN and CDR2 SYDVKM. This CDR3 contains 14 residues. CDR3 bases: TGTGCCAGCAGGGCGGGGGACAAAAATGAAAAACTGTTTTTT. The encoded protein is CASRAGDKNEKLFF.

This chain links TRBV6-5 with TRBJ2-3; the D gene is possibly TRBD1 (5 bases). CDR1 is MNHEY, CDR2 SVGAGI, per germline. The CDR3 loop spans 14 amino acids. The V and J ends lost 5 bases and 3 bases respectively, with 12 bases between them. Written as DNA, the CDR3 is TGTGCCAGCAGTCGTCCTTCAGGGACAGATACGCAGTATTTT. The encoded protein is CASSRPSGTDTQYF.

The rearrangement links TRBV29-1 to TRBJ2-7, with TRBD1 identical over 9 bases. The closer fit of TRBJ2-5 to the DNA end suggests the J call may be wrong. The CDR3 length is 12 residues. Germline CDR1 is SQVTM and CDR2 is ANQGSEA. The CDR3 coding sequence is TGCAGCGTCCGGACAGGGGAAGAGACCCAGTACTTC. This codes for CSVRTGEETQYF.

J is TRBJ1-6 and V is TRBV20-1, with TRBD1 identical over 9 bases. Germline V gene lookup returns CDR1 DFQATT and CDR2 SNEGSKA (reference sequence). This CDR3 is 15 amino acids long. The V and J ends lost 1 base and 6 bases, in that order; junction bases with no gene match: 4. CDR3 sequence (DNA): TGCAGTGCTAGAGCACAGGGGGCCGGTAATTCACCCCTCCACTTT. Translating gives CSARAQGAGNSPLHF.

This clonotype occurred a few times. The gene calls are TRBV20-1 and TRBJ2-7, with unresolved D. V dropped 2 bases and J dropped 1 base, with 9 bases sitting between them. Germline values: CDR1 DFQATT, CDR2 SNEGSKA (reference sequence). The CDR3 has 13 residues. In DNA form, the CDR3 reads TGCAGTGCTAGAAGGCCGATATCCTACGAGCAGTACTTC. Translating it yields CSARRPISYEQYF.

V is TRBV5-5 and J is TRBJ2-7; D may be TRBD1 (5 bases). The CDR3 is 14 amino acids. Trimming took off 6 bases at V and 0 bases at J, with 13 bases between the two ends. Germline V gene sequence: CDR1 SGHKS, CDR2 YYEKEE (reference sequence). The CDR3 coding sequence is TGTGCCAGCACCGTCACTCAGGGCTCCTACGAGCAGTACTTC. Residues: CASTVTQGSYEQYF.

The chain recombines TRBV12-3 or TRBV12-4 with TRBJ2-2; D possibly corresponds to TRBD1 (6 bases). V shed 3 bases and J shed 0 bases, with 17 bases lying between them. This CDR3 region has 18 residues. CDR3 sequence: CASSLFLLDRPNTGELFF. The CDR3 coding sequence is TGTGCCAGCAGTTTGTTTCTCCTGGACAGACCGAACACCGGGGAGCTGTTTTTT.